The clone carrying this T cell receptor (beta chain) was found many times. Its antigen is not known. Amplification of TCR beta CDR3 regions used RNA as the template. Initially, a first-round RT-PCR of the TCR CDR3 employed the HTBI primer set. TCRdb recomputed calls from the multiplex PCR reads with MiXCR, one row per CDR3 protein. Of about 160,000 distinct CDR3 sequences listed, approximately 9% were seen once; the top ten hold roughly 23%. Those patients with uncontrolled infection, other autoimmune disease, pregnancy or lactation were excluded. The data were obtained in a study of T cells in Graves' hyperthyroidism and ophthalmopathy. Study-wide results and caveats: Blood also contained most expanded thyroid clonotypes above 0.001. Patients with ophthalmopathy were separated from those with stable hyperthyroidism by a 13 V-J model.

The CDR3 is 16 residues long. The V and J ends lost 1 base and 0 bases respectively, with 12 bases between them. Germline assignment: CDR1 SGHDN and CDR2 FVKESK. Material for sequencing was blood. J is TRBJ1-1 and V is TRBV14; D not certain. This TCR was recovered from a woman aged 18-30 years with Graves' hyperthyroidism that later progressed to Graves' ophthalmopathy. The CDR3: CASSQARAEVNTEAFF. CDR3 nucleotide sequence: TGTGCCAGCAGCCAAGCTCGTGCGGAGGTGAACACTGAAGCTTTCTTT.